What follows are 21 T cell receptor beta chains derived from one specimen sequenced in a study of T-cell memory formation after mild COVID-19. TCRdb recomputed calls from the 5' RACE reads with MiXCR, one row per CDR3 protein. Here the sample spans 140,000 to 150,000 distinct CDR3 sequences, approximately 25% being singletons. The source material was PBMCs or a T cell subset sorted from them (not recorded which). The source of these receptors is an adult woman who had mild COVID-19 (a few samples of this study predate the infection). Cell type and time point are not known.

The V gene is TRBV6-1, the J gene TRBJ1-5, with D unresolved. The CDR3 contains 15 residues. CDR1 MNHNS and CDR2 SASEGT come from the germline V gene. Trimming left V 4 bases short and J 3 bases short, with 13 bases between. As DNA, the CDR3 is TGTGCCAGCAGTGGAACCGACGGCATCAATCAGCCCCAGCATTTT. It codes for CASSGTDGINQPQHF.

The chain uses TRBV6-5 and TRBJ2-4; 12 nucleotides match TRBD1. V was clipped by 6 bases and J by 4 bases; unmatched bases: 7. This CDR3 is built from 16 residues. Germline V CDR1 and CDR2: MNHEY, SVGAGI. CDR3 nucleotide sequence: TGTGCCAGCAGCCATGGGACAGGGGGCGCGAAAAACATTCAGTACTTC. It translates to CASSHGTGGAKNIQYF.

This clonotype occurred a few times. The chain couples TRBV20-1 to TRBJ1-2, with unresolved D. From germline, CDR1 is DFQATT and CDR2 SNEGSKA (reference sequence). The CDR3 runs 14 residues. The V end lost 7 bases, the J end lost 2 bases, and 17 bases lay between the germline ends. The CDR3 loop reads CSVKQTPANYGYTF. For the CDR3, the DNA is TGCAGTGTGAAACAGACCCCAGCAAACTATGGCTACACCTTC.

V gene TRBV12-3 or TRBV12-4 combines with J gene TRBJ1-1; 8 nucleotides agree with TRBD1. J was trimmed by 4 bases and V by 3 bases; bases with no gene match: 13. The CDR3 consists of 17 residues. The DNA for the CDR3 is TGTGCCAGCAGTTTGAGCGGTCAGGGGGCTGAGGGCACTGAAGCTTTCTTT. Translating it yields CASSLSGQGAEGTEAFF.

The chain employs TRBV7-8 and TRBJ2-3; a weak D match, TRBD1 (6 bases). Trimming left V 5 bases short and J 0 bases short, with 21 bases between. This CDR3 contains 18 residues. CDR1 SGHVS and CDR2 FQNEAQ come from the germline V gene. The CDR3 spells CASSQLRGQLLSTDTQYF. CDR3 DNA sequence: TGTGCCAGCAGCCAACTCAGGGGTCAGCTCCTCAGCACAGATACGCAGTATTTT.

This clonotype was seen more than once but under ten times. V usage is TRBV19 and J usage is TRBJ1-5; D is uncertain. From germline, CDR1 is LNHDA and CDR2 SQIVND (reference sequence). The germline V and J ends were trimmed by 5 bases and 4 bases, with 3 bases remaining between them. This CDR3 has 11 residues. Here the CDR3 DNA reads TGTGCCAGTAGTGATAATCAGCCCCAGCATTTT. Amino acid sequence: CASSDNQPQHF.

This clonotype appeared a few times. The V gene is TRBV6-2 or TRBV6-3, the J gene TRBJ2-7; 8 nucleotides align to TRBD2. Germline loops: CDR1 MNHEY, CDR2 SVGEGT. CDR3 length equals 15 residues. Losses at the gene ends were 2 bases for V and 3 bases for J; bases not matched to a gene: 6. In nucleotides, the CDR3 is TGTGCCAGCAGTTACCCCGCGAGCGGGAGCTACGAGCAGTACTTC. Amino acid sequence: CASSYPASGSYEQYF.

This clonotype turned up a few times. This chain joins TRBV29-1 and TRBJ2-7; 9 positions agree with TRBD1. V lost 6 bases, J lost 0 bases, and 3 bases stayed unmatched. The CDR3 covers 13 residues. Germline V gene sequence: CDR1 SQVTM, CDR2 ANQGSEA. The CDR3 region is CSVRTGDSYEQYF. CDR3 sequence (DNA): TGCAGCGTCCGGACAGGGGACTCCTACGAGCAGTACTTC.

This clonotype has just a few counts. This chain joins TRBV13 and TRBJ2-1; 10 bases fit TRBD2. This CDR3 is 14 amino acids long. Trimming removed 3 bases from V and 5 bases from J; junction bases left unmatched: 1. CDR1 and CDR2 from the germline V gene are PRHDT and FYEKMQ (reference sequence). DNA of the CDR3: TGTGCCAGCAGCTTGGGACTAGCGAACAATGAGCAGTTCTTC. Translated, it gives CASSLGLANNEQFF. Based on the CDR3 plus reference TRBV13 and TRBJ2-1, the full variable domain is AAGVIQSPRHLIKEKRETATLKCYPIPRHDTVYWYQQGPGQDPQFLISFYEKMQSDKGSIPDRFSAQQFSDYHSELNMSSLELGDSALYFCASSLGLANNEQFFGPGTRLTVL.

The V call is TRBV24-1, the J call TRBJ2-1; D gene unclear. The germline CDR1 and CDR2 sequences are KGHDR and SFDVKD. Trimming removed 5 bases from V and 7 bases from J, with 8 bases in between. The CDR3 has 12 amino acids. The CDR3 DNA is TGTGCCACCAGTGGCCGGAAGAATGAGCAGTTCTTC. It yields the protein CATSGRKNEQFF.

This clonotype was seen a handful of times. The chain employs TRBV14 and TRBJ2-2; no reliable D call. The CDR3 spans 12 residues. V lost 4 bases and J lost 3, with 3 bases in between. Looked up from germline, CDR1 is SGHDN and CDR2 is FVKESK. The CDR3 DNA sequence: TGTGCCAGCAGCCGACACACCGGGGAGCTGTTTTTT. Protein: CASSRHTGELFF.

Only a few counts were recorded for this clonotype. Here the CDR3 DNA reads TGTGCCAGCAGCTCCGACAGGGGGCATGGCTACACCTTC. Translated, it gives CASSSDRGHGYTF. The chain carries TRBV5-4 and TRBJ1-2; TRBD1 agrees at 10 bases. The length of the CDR3 is 13 residues. The V gene end was trimmed by 3 bases and the J gene end by 6 bases; junction bases not matched to a gene: 2. CDR1 and CDR2 from the germline V gene are SGHNT and YYREEE (reference sequence).

V gene TRBV7-2 combines with J gene TRBJ2-7; tentatively, D is TRBD1 (6 bases). Germline CDR1 and CDR2: SGHTA and FQGNSA. The CDR3 contains 15 residues. V was pared by 3 bases and J by 2 bases, with 14 bases between. The CDR3 sequence: CASSFLRGNTYEQYF. CDR3 nucleotides: TGTGCCAGCAGCTTCCTAAGGGGGAATACCTACGAGCAGTACTTC. Filled out from reference TRBV7-2 and TRBJ2-7, the complete variable domain reads GAGVSQSPSNKVTEKGKDVELRCDPISGHTALYWYRQSLGQGLEFLIYFQGNSAPDKSGLPSDRFSAERTGGSVSTLTIQRTQQEDSAVYLCASSFLRGNTYEQYFGPGTRLTVT.

CDR3 in DNA: TGCGCCAGCAGCTTGGAAGGGCCCCCCGCGGAGCAGTTCTTC. As protein: CASSLEGPPAEQFF. The chain joins TRBV5-1 to TRBJ2-1, with D unclear. The V and J ends lost 0 bases and 10 bases respectively, with 14 bases between them. The CDR3 length is 14 residues. Looked up from germline, CDR1 is SGHRS and CDR2 is YFSETQ.

J is TRBJ1-2 and V is TRBV12-3 or TRBV12-4, with D unresolved. The germline V and J ends were trimmed by 3 bases and 1 base, with 12 bases remaining between them. The CDR3 extends over 15 amino acids. The DNA for the CDR3 is TGTGCCAGCAGTTTCGAGGGCAGAATTAACTATGGCTACACCTTC. Translation gives CASSFEGRINYGYTF.

This clonotype was counted a few times. This chain connects TRBV25-1 to TRBJ2-2; D not resolved. The ends were cut back, 6 bases at V and 5 bases at J, with 7 bases in the middle. In germline, CDR1 is MGHDK, CDR2 SYGVNS. The CDR3 length is 12 residues. The CDR3 here is CASSSITGELFF. The DNA of the CDR3 is TGTGCCAGCAGCTCGATTACCGGGGAGCTGTTTTTT.

The V call is TRBV27, the J call TRBJ1-2; D is ambiguous. Germline V gene data show CDR1 as MNHEY and CDR2 as SMNVEV (reference sequence). V lost 2 bases, J lost 2 bases, and 12 bases lay in between. The length of the CDR3 is 15 residues. The CDR3 reads CASSLDGSLNYGYTF. CDR3 nucleotides: TGTGCCAGCAGTTTAGATGGTTCTCTAAACTATGGCTACACCTTC.

The chain couples TRBV7-9 to TRBJ2-7; D uncertain. V lost 7 bases to trimming and J lost 7 bases, with 17 bases between them. The germline V gene encodes CDR1 SEHNR and CDR2 FQNEAQ (reference sequence). CDR3 length: 13 residues. CDR3 region: CASTSPPEPEQYF. CDR3 sequence (DNA): TGTGCCAGCACCTCTCCCCCGGAACCAGAGCAGTACTTC.

The sample holds a few counts of this clonotype. This chain joins TRBV24-1 and TRBJ2-1; TRBD2 aligns across 10 bases. Germline CDR1 reads KGHDR; CDR2 reads SFDVKD. Germline trimming cut 4 bases from V and 5 bases from J; bases unmatched to any gene: 10. The CDR3 spans 17 residues. DNA of the CDR3: TGTGCCACCAGTGACTCTGAGACTAGCGGGCTTGACAATGAGCAGTTCTTC. The encoded protein is CATSDSETSGLDNEQFF.

This clonotype was seen just once. V and J are TRBV7-9 and TRBJ2-7; D not certain. Per germline, CDR1 SEHNR and CDR2 FQNEAQ (reference sequence). V was clipped by 5 bases and J by 1 base, with 18 bases between them. The CDR3 consists of 16 residues. The CDR3, as DNA: TGTGCCAGCAGCCCCCCGTCAGGCCTTGAATCCTACGAGCAGTACTTC. Translated: CASSPPSGLESYEQYF.

Only a few counts were recorded for this clonotype. The V gene is TRBV7-9, the J gene TRBJ2-5; no clear D. The CDR3 has 13 amino acids. Per germline, CDR1 SEHNR and CDR2 FQNEAQ (reference sequence). V was pared by 4 bases and J by 4 bases, with 10 bases between. The CDR3 DNA reads as TGTGCCAGCAGCTCCGTGAGAACAGAGACCCAGTACTTC. This encodes CASSSVRTETQYF.